This entry lists 5 T cell receptor beta chains sequenced from one sample in a study of T cells after yellow fever vaccination. A single record per CDR3 protein comes from TCRdb applying MiXCR to the 5' RACE reads. The data show 120,000 or so distinct CDR3 sequences, with roughly 15% seen just once and 43% held by the top ten. Sample: CD8+ T cells sorted from PBMCs, taken 5 days after the yellow fever booster vaccination. These receptors were taken from a man between 18 and 29 years old who received the YFV17D yellow fever vaccine.

This sequence joins TRBV7-6 and TRBJ2-3; TRBD2 matches at 13 bases. Germline loops: CDR1 SGHVS, CDR2 FNYEAQ. The trim removed 5 bases at V and 6 bases at J, leaving 5 bases unmatched. The CDR3 spans 15 residues. Here the CDR3 DNA reads TGTGCCAGCAGCCCGGGACTAGCGGGGTTCGATACGCAGTATTTT. It yields the protein CASSPGLAGFDTQYF.

The V call is TRBV18, the J call TRBJ1-2; 9 bases agree with TRBD1. The CDR3 runs to 17 residues. The V gene end was trimmed by 1 base and the J gene end by 2 bases; junction bases not matched to a gene: 8. Looked up from germline, CDR1 is KGHSH and CDR2 is LQKENI. The chain's CDR3 is CASSPLAVDRGNYGYTF. The CDR3 region has the DNA TGTGCCAGCTCACCACTGGCCGTTGACAGGGGGAACTATGGCTACACCTTC.

V and J are TRBV12-3 or TRBV12-4 and TRBJ2-1, with D perhaps TRBD1 (5 bases). Trimming took 7 bases from V and 8 from J, leaving 18 bases between them. The CDR3 consists of 14 residues. The CDR3 DNA is TGTGCCAGCAAAAAAAGGGGCAGGATCTATGAGCAGTTCTTC. This encodes CASKKRGRIYEQFF.

This clonotype appeared a few times. The chain carries TRBV4-1 and TRBJ2-1, with 10 bases matching TRBD2. Trimming at V came to 2 bases and at J to 2 bases, leaving 6 bases not matched to a gene. This CDR3 has 17 amino acids. Germline CDR1 is MGHRA and CDR2 is YSYEKL. The CDR3 loop reads CASSQHVTSGAYNEQFF. CDR3 nucleotides: TGCGCCAGCAGCCAACACGTTACTAGCGGGGCCTACAATGAGCAGTTCTTC.

Sample share makes this clonotype hyperexpanded. The V call is TRBV5-6, the J call TRBJ2-1; D may match TRBD1 or TRBD2 (5 bases each). V lost 4 bases and J 5 bases, leaving 13 bases between the germline ends. Germline CDR1 SGHDT, CDR2 YYEEEE. The CDR3 sequence is 14 residues long. The CDR3 bases are TGTGCCAGCAGCCCCGAGGGACGGCACAATGAGCAGTTCTTC. This gives the protein CASSPEGRHNEQFF.